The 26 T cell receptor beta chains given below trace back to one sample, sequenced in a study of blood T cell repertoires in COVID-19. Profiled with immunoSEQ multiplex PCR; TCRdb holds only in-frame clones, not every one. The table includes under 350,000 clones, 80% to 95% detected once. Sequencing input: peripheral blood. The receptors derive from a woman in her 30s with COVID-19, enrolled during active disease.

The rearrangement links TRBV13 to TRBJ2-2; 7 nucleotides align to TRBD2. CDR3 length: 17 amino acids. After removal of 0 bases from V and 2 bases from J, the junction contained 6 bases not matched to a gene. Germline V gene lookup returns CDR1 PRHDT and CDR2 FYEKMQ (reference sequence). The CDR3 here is CASSLGRGVGNTGELFF. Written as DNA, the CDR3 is TGTGCCAGCAGCTTAGGTCGGGGGGTGGGTAACACCGGGGAGCTGTTTTTT.

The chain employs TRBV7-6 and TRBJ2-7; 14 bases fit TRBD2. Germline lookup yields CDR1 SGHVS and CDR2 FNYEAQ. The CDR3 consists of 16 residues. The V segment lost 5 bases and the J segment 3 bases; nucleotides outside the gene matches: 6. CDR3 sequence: CASSLGTSGSLYEQYF. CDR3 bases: TGTGCCAGCAGCCTTGGGACTAGCGGGAGTCTCTACGAGCAGTACTTC.

The CDR3 here is CASSDKGAGNTIYF. CDR3 DNA: TGTGCCAGCAGTGATAAGGGGGCCGGAAACACCATATATTTT. The gene calls are TRBV6-6 and TRBJ1-3, with 7 bases fitting TRBD1. Trimming took 5 bases from V and 4 from J; bases not matched to a gene: 5. Germline V gene sequence: CDR1 MNHNY, CDR2 SVGAGI (reference sequence). The CDR3 loop spans 14 amino acids.

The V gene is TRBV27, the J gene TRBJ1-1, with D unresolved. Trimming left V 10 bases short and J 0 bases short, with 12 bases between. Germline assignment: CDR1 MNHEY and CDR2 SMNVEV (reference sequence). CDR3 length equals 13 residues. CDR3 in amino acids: CATAISMNTEAFF. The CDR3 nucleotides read TGTGCCACCGCAATAAGCATGAACACTGAAGCTTTCTTT.

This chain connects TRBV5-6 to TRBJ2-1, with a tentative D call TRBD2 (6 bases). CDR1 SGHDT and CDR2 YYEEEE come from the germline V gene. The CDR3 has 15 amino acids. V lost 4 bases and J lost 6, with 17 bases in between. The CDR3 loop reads CASSPGLTRGNEQFF. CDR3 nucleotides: TGTGCCAGCAGCCCGGGACTGACTAGAGGCAATGAGCAGTTCTTC.

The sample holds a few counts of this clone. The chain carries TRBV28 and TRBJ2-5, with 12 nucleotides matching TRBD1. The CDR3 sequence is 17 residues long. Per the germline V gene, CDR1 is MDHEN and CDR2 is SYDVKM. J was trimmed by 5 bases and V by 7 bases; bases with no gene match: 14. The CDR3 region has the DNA TGTGCCAGCACGTCACCTACATCCGGGACAGGGGGCGAGACCCAGTACTTC. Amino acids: CASTSPTSGTGGETQYF.

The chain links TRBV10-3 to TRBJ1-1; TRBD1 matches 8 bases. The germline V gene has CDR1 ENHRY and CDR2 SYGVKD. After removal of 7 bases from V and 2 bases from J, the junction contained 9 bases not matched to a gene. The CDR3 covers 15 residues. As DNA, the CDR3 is TGTGCCATCACCTCCGGGACAGGATCTAACACTGAAGCTTTCTTT. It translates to CAITSGTGSNTEAFF.

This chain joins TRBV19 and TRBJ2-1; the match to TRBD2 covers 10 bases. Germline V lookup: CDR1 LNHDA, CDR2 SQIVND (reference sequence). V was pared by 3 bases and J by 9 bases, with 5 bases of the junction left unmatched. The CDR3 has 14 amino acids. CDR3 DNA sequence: TGTGCCAGTAGTATCGGGACTAGCGTGGGTGAGCAGTTCTTC. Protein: CASSIGTSVGEQFF.

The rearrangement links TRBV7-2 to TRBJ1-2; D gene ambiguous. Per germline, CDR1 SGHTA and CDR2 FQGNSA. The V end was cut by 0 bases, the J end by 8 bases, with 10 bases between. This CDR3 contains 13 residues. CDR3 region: CASSLARVRGYTF. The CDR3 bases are TGTGCCAGCAGCTTAGCTAGAGTGAGGGGCTACACCTTC.

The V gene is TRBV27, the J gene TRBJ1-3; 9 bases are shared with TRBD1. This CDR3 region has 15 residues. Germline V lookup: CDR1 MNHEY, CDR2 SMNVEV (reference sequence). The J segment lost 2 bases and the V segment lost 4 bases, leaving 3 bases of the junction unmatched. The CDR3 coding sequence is TGTGCCAGCAGTTCCGGGACAGGGACTGGAAACACCATATATTTT. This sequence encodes CASSSGTGTGNTIYF.

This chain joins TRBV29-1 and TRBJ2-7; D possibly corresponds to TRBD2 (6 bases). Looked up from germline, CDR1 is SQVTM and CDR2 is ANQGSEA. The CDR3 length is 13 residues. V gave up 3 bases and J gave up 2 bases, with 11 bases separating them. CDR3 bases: TGCAGCGTTGAGGGCGGGATGACCTACGAGCAGTACTTC. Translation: CSVEGGMTYEQYF.

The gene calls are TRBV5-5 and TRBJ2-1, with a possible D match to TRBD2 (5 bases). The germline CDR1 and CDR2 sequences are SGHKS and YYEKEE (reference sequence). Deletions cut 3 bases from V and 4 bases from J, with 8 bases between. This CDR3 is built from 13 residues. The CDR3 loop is CASSSDYYNEQFF. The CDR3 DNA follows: TGTGCCAGCAGCTCCGACTATTACAATGAGCAGTTCTTC.

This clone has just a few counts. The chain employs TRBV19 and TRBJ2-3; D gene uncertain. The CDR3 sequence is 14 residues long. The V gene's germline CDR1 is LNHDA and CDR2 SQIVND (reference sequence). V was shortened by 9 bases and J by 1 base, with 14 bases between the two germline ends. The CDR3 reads CASRPGVRTDTQYF. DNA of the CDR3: TGTGCCAGCCGCCCCGGAGTACGCACAGATACGCAGTATTTT.

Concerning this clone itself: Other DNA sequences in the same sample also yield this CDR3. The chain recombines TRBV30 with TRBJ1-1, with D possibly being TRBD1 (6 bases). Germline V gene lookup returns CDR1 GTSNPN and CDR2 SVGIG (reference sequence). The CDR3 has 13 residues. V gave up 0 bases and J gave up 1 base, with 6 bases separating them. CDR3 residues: CAWSVQGNTEAFF. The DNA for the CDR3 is TGTGCCTGGAGTGTACAGGGGAACACTGAAGCTTTCTTT.

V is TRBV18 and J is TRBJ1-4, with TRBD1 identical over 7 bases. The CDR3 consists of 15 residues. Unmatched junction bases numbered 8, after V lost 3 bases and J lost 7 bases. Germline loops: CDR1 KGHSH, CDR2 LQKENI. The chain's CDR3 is CASSPPGGLGEKLFF. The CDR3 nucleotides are TGTGCCAGCTCACCCCCAGGGGGGTTAGGTGAAAAACTGTTTTTT.

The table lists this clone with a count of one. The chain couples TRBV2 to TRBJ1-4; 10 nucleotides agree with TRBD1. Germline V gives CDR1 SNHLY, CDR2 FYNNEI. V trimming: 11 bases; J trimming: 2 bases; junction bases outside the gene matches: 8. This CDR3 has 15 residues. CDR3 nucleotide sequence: TGTGCCGGCTCGACAGGGGGCACGACTAATGAAAAACTGTTTTTT. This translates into CAGSTGGTTNEKLFF.

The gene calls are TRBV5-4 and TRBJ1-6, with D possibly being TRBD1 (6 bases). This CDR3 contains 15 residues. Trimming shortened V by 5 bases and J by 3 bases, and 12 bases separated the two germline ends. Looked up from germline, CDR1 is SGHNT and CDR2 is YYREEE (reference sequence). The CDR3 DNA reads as TGTGCCAGCAGGCATACAGGGAACTATAATTCACCCCTCCACTTT. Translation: CASRHTGNYNSPLHF.

The CDR3 DNA reads TGCGCCAGCAGCCTCACGACAGGGGGGTATGGCTACACCTTC. Protein product: CASSLTTGGYGYTF. This rearrangement joins TRBV5-1 to TRBJ1-2, with TRBD1 matching 9 bases. This CDR3 contains 14 residues. CDR1 is SGHRS, CDR2 YFSETQ, per germline. After removal of 4 bases from V and 5 bases from J, the junction contained 6 bases not matched to a gene. The whole variable domain, filled in from reference TRBV5-1 and TRBJ1-2, reads KAGVTQTPRYLIKTRGQQVTLSCSPISGHRSVSWYQQTPGQGLQFLFEYFSETQRNKGNFPGRFSGRQFSNSRSEMNVSTLELGDSALYLCASSLTTGGYGYTFGSGTRLTVV.

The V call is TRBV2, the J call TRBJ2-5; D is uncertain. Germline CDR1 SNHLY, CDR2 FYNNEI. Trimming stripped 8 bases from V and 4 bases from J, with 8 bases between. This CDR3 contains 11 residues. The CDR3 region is CASLRRETQYF. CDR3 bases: TGTGCCAGCCTTAGAAGAGAGACCCAGTACTTC.

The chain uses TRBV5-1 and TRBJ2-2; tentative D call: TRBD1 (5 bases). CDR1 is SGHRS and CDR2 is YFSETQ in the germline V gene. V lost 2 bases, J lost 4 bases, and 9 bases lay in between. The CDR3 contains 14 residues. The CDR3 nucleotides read TGCGCCAGCAGCTTCCAGGGCGGCACCGGGGAGCTGTTTTTT. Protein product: CASSFQGGTGELFF. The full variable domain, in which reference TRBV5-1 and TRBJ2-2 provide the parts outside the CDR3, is KAGVTQTPRYLIKTRGQQVTLSCSPISGHRSVSWYQQTPGQGLQFLFEYFSETQRNKGNFPGRFSGRQFSNSRSEMNVSTLELGDSALYLCASSFQGGTGELFFGEGSRLTVL.

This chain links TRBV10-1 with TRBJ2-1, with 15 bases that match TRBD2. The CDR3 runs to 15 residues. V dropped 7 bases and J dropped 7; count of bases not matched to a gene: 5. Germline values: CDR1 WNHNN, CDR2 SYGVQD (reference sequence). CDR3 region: CASMGLAGGRNEQFF. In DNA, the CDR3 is TGCGCCAGCATGGGACTAGCGGGAGGTCGGAATGAGCAGTTCTTC.

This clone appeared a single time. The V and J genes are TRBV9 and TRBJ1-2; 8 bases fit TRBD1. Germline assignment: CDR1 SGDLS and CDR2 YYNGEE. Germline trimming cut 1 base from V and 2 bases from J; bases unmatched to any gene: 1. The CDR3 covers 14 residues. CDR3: CASSVNRGNYGYTF. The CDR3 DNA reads TGTGCCAGCAGCGTAAACAGGGGGAACTATGGCTACACCTTC. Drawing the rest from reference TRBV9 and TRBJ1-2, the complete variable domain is DSGVTQTPKHLITATGQRVTLRCSPRSGDLSVYWYQQSLDQGLQFLIQYYNGEERAKGNILERFSAQQFPDLHSELNLSSLELGDSALYFCASSVNRGNYGYTFGSGTRLTVV.

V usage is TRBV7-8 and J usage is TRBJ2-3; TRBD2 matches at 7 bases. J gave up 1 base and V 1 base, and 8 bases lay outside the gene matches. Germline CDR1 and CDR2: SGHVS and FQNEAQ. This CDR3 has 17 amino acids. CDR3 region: CASSLGFAGVGTDTQYF. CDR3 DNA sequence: TGTGCCAGCAGCTTAGGATTCGCGGGAGTGGGCACAGATACGCAGTATTTT.

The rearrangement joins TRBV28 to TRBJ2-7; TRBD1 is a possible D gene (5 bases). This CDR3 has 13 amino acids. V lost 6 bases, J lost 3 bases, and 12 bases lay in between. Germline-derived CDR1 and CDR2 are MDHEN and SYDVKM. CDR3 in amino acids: CASSRLQGYEQYF. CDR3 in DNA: TGTGCCAGCAGCCGCCTCCAGGGCTACGAGCAGTACTTC.

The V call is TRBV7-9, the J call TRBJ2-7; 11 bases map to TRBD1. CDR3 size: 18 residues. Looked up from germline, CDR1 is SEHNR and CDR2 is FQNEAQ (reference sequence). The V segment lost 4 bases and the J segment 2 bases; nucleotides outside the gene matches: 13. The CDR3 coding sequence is TGTGCCAGCAGCTGGACAGGGGGCTTGGGGACTAGGGCCTACGAGCAGTACTTC. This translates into CASSWTGGLGTRAYEQYF.

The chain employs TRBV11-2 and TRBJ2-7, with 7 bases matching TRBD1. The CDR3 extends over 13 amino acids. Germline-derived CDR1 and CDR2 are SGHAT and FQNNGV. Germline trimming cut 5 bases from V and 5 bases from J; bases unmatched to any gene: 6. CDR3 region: CASSKTGPDEQYF. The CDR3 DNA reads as TGTGCCAGCAGCAAGACAGGGCCCGACGAGCAGTACTTC.